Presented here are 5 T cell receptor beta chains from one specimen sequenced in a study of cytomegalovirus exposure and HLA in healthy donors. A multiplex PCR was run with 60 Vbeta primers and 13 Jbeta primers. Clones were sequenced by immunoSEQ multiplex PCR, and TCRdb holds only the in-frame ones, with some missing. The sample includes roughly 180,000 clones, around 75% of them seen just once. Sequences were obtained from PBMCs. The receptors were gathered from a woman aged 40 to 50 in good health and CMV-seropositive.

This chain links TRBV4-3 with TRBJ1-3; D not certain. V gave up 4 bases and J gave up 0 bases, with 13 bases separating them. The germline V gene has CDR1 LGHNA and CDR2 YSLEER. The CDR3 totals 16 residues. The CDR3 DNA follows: TGCGCCAGCAGCCCCCTCCCTCGGGGCTCTGGAAACACCATATATTTT. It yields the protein CASSPLPRGSGNTIYF.

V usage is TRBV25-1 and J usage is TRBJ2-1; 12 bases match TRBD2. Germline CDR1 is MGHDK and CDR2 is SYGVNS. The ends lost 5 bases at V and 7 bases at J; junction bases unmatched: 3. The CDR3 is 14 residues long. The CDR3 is CASSLTSGRNEQFF. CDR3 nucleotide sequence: TGTGCCAGCAGTTTGACTAGCGGGAGAAATGAGCAGTTCTTC. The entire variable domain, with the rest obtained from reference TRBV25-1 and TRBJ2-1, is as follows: EADIYQTPRYLVIGTGKKITLECSQTMGHDKMYWYQQDPGMELHLIHYSYGVNSTEKGDLSSESTVSRIRTEHFPLTLESARPSHTSQYLCASSLTSGRNEQFFGPGTRLTVL.

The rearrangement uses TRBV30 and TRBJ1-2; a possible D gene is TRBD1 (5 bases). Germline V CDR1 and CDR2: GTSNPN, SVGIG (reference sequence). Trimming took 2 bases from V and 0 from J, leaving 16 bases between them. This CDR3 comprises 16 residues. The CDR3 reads CAWSQRRGGTNYGYTF. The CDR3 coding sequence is TGTGCCTGGAGTCAACGACGGGGGGGAACTAACTATGGCTACACCTTC.

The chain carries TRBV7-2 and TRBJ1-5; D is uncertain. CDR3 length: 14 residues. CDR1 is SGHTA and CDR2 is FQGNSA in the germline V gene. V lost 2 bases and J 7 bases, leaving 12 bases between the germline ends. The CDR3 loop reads CASSLYSGFQPQHF. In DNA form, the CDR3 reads TGTGCCAGCAGCTTATACTCGGGTTTCCAGCCCCAGCATTTT.

The CDR3: CASSSTTVGEQYF. The CDR3 region has the DNA TGTGCCAGCAGCTCGACTACAGTAGGTGAGCAGTACTTC. The J gene is TRBJ2-7, the V gene TRBV7-2, with D maybe TRBD2 (5 bases). The germline V and J ends were trimmed by 4 bases and 7 bases, with 14 bases remaining between them. CDR1 is SGHTA, CDR2 FQGNSA, per germline. CDR3 size: 13 residues.